This T cell receptor (beta chain) was obtained from a study of T cell responses to AZD1222 COVID-19 vaccine. Broader study findings: Only a handful of AZD1222 recipients, roughly 6 in all, had baseline seropositivity. Spike-specific TCR breadth and depth were elevated following two AZD1222 doses.

Only in-frame clones appear in the TCRdb table, and some are missing; sequencing was by immunoSEQ multiplex PCR. This table has approximately 100,000 clones, roughly nine tenths appearing once. The CDR3 contains 15 residues. The germline gives CDR1 SGHRS, CDR2 YFSETQ. V was clipped by 5 bases and J by 5 bases; unmatched bases: 8. Note on this clone: Its antigen is still unknown.

The rearrangement links TRBV5-1 to TRBJ2-1; 9 nucleotides match TRBD1. Here the sequenced sample was peripheral blood, taken on day 0 of AZD1222 vaccination. The receptor was isolated from an adult in good health. CDR3 sequence reads: CASSRPGQGNNEQFF. CDR3 DNA sequence: TGCGCCAGCAGTCGACCGGGACAGGGTAACAATGAGCAGTTCTTC.